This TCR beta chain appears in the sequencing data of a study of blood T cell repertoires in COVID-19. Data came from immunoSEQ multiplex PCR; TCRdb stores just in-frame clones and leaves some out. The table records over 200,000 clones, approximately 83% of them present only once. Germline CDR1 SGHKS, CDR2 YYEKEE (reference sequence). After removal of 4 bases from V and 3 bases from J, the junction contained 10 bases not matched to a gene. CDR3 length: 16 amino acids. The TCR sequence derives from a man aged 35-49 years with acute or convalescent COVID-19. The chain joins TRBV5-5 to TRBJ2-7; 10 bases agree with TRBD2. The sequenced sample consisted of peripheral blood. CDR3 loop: CASSPTRLAGVYEQYF. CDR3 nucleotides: TGTGCCAGCAGCCCCACGCGGCTAGCGGGAGTCTACGAGCAGTACTTC.